Here is one T cell receptor (beta chain) with its context. The sequenced target, TCR beta, came from blood CD8+ and CD4+ T cells. CDR1 SEHNR and CDR2 FQNEAQ come from the germline V gene (reference sequence). V dropped 4 bases and J dropped 4; count of bases not matched to a gene: 6. The CDR3 has 15 amino acids. RNA, at about 0.45 to 1 ug, was reverse transcribed with random hexamers. TCRdb analysed the immunoSEQ multiplex PCR reads with MiXCR anew, one entry per CDR3 protein. The sample contains 100,000 to 150,000 distinct CDR3 sequences, more than 90% of which appear only once. This specimen belongs to a study of CD8 T cells in Susac syndrome.

The material sequenced was CD4+ T cells from PBMCs. J is TRBJ2-2 and V is TRBV7-9; 7 bases are a match to TRBD1. This clonotype was sampled from a human donor in good health. CDR3 loop: CASSSMTGSTGELFF. The CDR3 nucleotides read TGTGCCAGCAGCTCCATGACAGGGTCCACCGGGGAGCTGTTTTTT.